This T cell receptor (beta chain) was profiled in a study of OX40 agonist ivuxolimab in advanced cancers. Study-level information: Patients were treated with ivuxolimab, an agonistic anti-OX40 (CD134) antibody.

Points from the study as a whole: Clones of CD4+ and CD8+ blood T cells grew by week 6 at doses of 0.1 to 3.0 mg/kg.

J lost 8 bases, V lost 5 bases, and 7 bases had no gene match. This CDR3 is built from 15 residues. The germline gives CDR1 SNHLY, CDR2 FYNNEI. The assay was immunoSEQ multiplex PCR, and TCRdb's table has in-frame clones only and misses some. The data show 55,000 to 70,000 clones, about four fifths seen once. Remarks on this clone: What it binds is not known.

The chain combines TRBV2 with TRBJ2-1; the match to TRBD2 covers 12 bases. This specimen was CD4+ or CD8+ T cells sorted from blood, taken in a trial of the OX40 agonist ivuxolimab. The clonotype comes from an adult with an advanced solid tumor such as melanoma, head and neck, liver or kidney cancer. CDR3 sequence reads: CASSLAGGRQDEQFF. The CDR3 region has the DNA TGTGCCAGCAGTCTAGCGGGGGGGCGCCAAGATGAGCAGTTCTTC.